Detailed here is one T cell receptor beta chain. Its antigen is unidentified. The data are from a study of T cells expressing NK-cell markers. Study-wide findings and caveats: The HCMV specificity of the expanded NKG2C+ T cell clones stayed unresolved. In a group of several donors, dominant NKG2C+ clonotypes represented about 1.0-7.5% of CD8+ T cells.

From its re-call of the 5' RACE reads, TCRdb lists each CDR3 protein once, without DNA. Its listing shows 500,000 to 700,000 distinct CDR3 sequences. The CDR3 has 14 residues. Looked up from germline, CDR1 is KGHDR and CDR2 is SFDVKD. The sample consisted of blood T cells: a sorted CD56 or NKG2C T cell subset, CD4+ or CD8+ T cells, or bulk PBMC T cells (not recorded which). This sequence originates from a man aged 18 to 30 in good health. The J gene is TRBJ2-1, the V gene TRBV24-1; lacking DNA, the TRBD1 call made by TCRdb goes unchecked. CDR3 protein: CATSDLLRANEQFF.